This T cell receptor beta chain was captured in a study of cytomegalovirus exposure and HLA in healthy donors. From germline, CDR1 is KGHSH and CDR2 LQKENI. CDR3 length equals 15 residues. Trimming shortened V by 3 bases and J by 1 base, and 13 bases separated the two germline ends. Overall study findings and caveats: Within the 100 to 150 validation repertoires, first-cohort TCR clusters tended to co-occur, according to a later analysis.

In the case of this clone: The antigen is not known.

Separation from the 666-subject first cohort characterized the roughly 130-subject validation cohort, to which the donors belonged. TCRdb's table, derived via immunoSEQ multiplex PCR, lists solely in-frame clones and lacks some. The sample carries 150,000 to 200,000 clones, around 96% recorded once. This receptor was obtained from a woman aged 18-29 years in good health and CMV-seronegative. The sequencing input was PBMCs. This chain uses TRBV18 with TRBJ2-7; D is undetermined. DNA of the CDR3: TGTGCCAGCTCACCCGAGAGGTCCCTTTCCTACGAGCAGTACTTC. Translated, it gives CASSPERSLSYEQYF.